This TCR beta chain was profiled in a study of blood T cell repertoires in COVID-19. The overall study: Specimens from acute and convalescent COVID-19 originated in the United States, Italy and Spain. The analysed material was cDNA or gDNA that came from T cells, B-cell-depleted T cells, or PBMCs.

Looked up from germline, CDR1 is ENHRY and CDR2 is SYGVKD. V lost 4 bases and J 3 bases, leaving 3 bases between the germline ends. The CDR3 spans 11 residues. This clone was seen just once. Per the original methods: Nucleated cell number was recorded as an estimate derived from reference gene primer amplification. The protocol was immunoSEQ multiplex PCR, while the TCRdb copy is restricted to in-frame clones and leaves out a portion. Clonal size and the V and J genes are those of that table, whereas D and trimming came from the DNA. The data hold 98,000 or so clones, with roughly 85% observed a single time.

Sequenced input: peripheral blood. The receptor's source is a human donor in a cohort sampled during active COVID-19. The chain is built from TRBV10-3 and TRBJ1-1; D gene ambiguous. The CDR3, as DNA: TGTGCCATCAGTGCGGACACTGAAGCTTTCTTT. Encoded protein: CAISADTEAFF.